This TCR beta chain derives from a study of T cell responses to AZD1222 COVID-19 vaccine. Clones were sequenced by immunoSEQ multiplex PCR, and TCRdb holds only the in-frame ones, with some missing. Among roughly 110,000 clones, roughly 91% were seen once, and the ten largest hold around 7.6%. V lost 10 bases and J 3 bases, leaving 13 bases between the germline ends. The germline gives CDR1 SGHTA, CDR2 FQGNSA. The CDR3 loop spans 12 amino acids. With regard to this clone: Its cognate antigen is unknown.

The study's findings and limits: Vaccination with two AZD1222 doses was followed by a rise in Spike-specific TCR breadth and depth. Clonal diversity was possibly underestimated; the donors were predominantly white British and more often female.

The source of this sequence is an adult who received the AZD1222 COVID-19 vaccine. The V call is TRBV7-2, the J call TRBJ2-7, with D maybe TRBD2 (5 bases). This specimen consisted of peripheral blood, obtained 28 days after the second AZD1222 dose. CDR3 coding DNA: TGTGCCACCCGGACGGGGAGCTACGAGCAGTACTTC. This gives the protein CATRTGSYEQYF.